The 16 T cell receptor beta chains below all came from one sample that was sequenced in a study of T cell responses to AZD1222 COVID-19 vaccine. Sequencing was performed with immunoSEQ multiplex PCR; in TCRdb, only in-frame clones are kept and a portion is missing. The data hold tens of thousands of clones, with 89% observed a single time. Sequences were derived from peripheral blood, sampled 28 days after the second AZD1222 dose. These receptors originate from an adult who received the AZD1222 COVID-19 vaccine.

The chain has TRBV6-4 and TRBJ2-5, with D uncertain. CDR1 MRHNA and CDR2 SNTAGT come from the germline V gene. The V and J ends lost 4 bases and 5 bases respectively, with 11 bases between them. The CDR3 is 13 residues long. The CDR3 loop is CASSVESGETQYF. CDR3 bases: TGTGCCAGCAGTGTGGAGAGTGGGGAGACCCAGTACTTC.

The V call is TRBV30, the J call TRBJ1-6; D ambiguous. Germline CDR1 reads GTSNPN; CDR2 reads SVGIG (reference sequence). V was pared by 0 bases and J by 0 bases, with 9 bases between. The CDR3 contains 16 residues. In DNA, the CDR3 is TGTGCCTGGAGTGTCGAAGGGAGCTCCTATAATTCACCCCTCCACTTT. Its translation is CAWSVEGSSYNSPLHF.

This chain links TRBV11-2 with TRBJ2-1, with 8 bases fitting TRBD1. Germline assignment: CDR1 SGHAT and CDR2 FQNNGV. The CDR3 consists of 15 residues. The junction had 8 bases not matched to a gene; V was cut back by 0 bases and J by 10 bases. CDR3 bases: TGTGCCAGCAGCTTAGATCAGGGGGCCTATGAGGAGCAGTTCTTC. Translation: CASSLDQGAYEEQFF.

This chain links TRBV9 with TRBJ2-3; D tentatively reads TRBD1 or TRBD2 (7 bases each). The germline V gene has CDR1 SGDLS and CDR2 YYNGEE. The CDR3 sequence is 17 residues long. The ends were cut back, 4 bases at V and 5 bases at J, with 23 bases in the middle. The CDR3 here is CASSPPRGGASGDTQYF. Here the CDR3 DNA reads TGTGCCAGCAGCCCCCCCAGGGGGGGGGCCTCGGGAGATACGCAGTATTTT. Using reference TRBV9 and TRBJ2-3 for the parts outside the CDR3, the full variable domain is DSGVTQTPKHLITATGQRVTLRCSPRSGDLSVYWYQQSLDQGLQFLIQYYNGEERAKGNILERFSAQQFPDLHSELNLSSLELGDSALYFCASSPPRGGASGDTQYFGPGTRLTVL.

This sequence joins TRBV7-7 and TRBJ2-7; 11 nucleotides match TRBD1. The CDR3 has 15 amino acids. CDR1 and CDR2 from the germline V gene are SSHAT and FNYEAQ (reference sequence). V gave up 5 bases and J gave up 4 bases; unmatched junction bases: 7. The DNA for the CDR3 is TGTGCCAGCAGCCAAGGGACAGGGGGATTTTACGAGCAGTACTTC. Protein product: CASSQGTGGFYEQYF.

Here the CDR3 reads CSAGNQETQYF. For the CDR3, the DNA is TGCAGCGCTGGAAACCAAGAGACCCAGTACTTC. The chain is built from TRBV29-1 and TRBJ2-5; D gene uncertain. Germline V gives CDR1 SQVTM, CDR2 ANQGSEA. The V gene lost 7 bases and the J gene lost 0 bases, with 6 bases spanning the gap. This CDR3 comprises 11 residues.

This clone was counted once. This chain links TRBV25-1 with TRBJ2-7, with unresolved D. Germline V gene lookup returns CDR1 MGHDK and CDR2 SYGVNS. This CDR3 spans 11 amino acids. Trimming cost V 6 bases and J 2 bases, with 5 bases left between them. DNA for the CDR3: TGTGCCAGCAGGAGAACCTACGAGCAGTACTTC. Residues: CASRRTYEQYF.

This clone was recorded only once. This rearrangement joins TRBV6-5 to TRBJ2-7, with D possibly TRBD1 on 5 matching bases. CDR1 is MNHEY, CDR2 SVGAGI, per germline. V lost 6 bases to trimming and J lost 4 bases, with 7 bases between them. The CDR3 is made up of 11 amino acids. CDR3 nucleotides: TGTGCCAGCAGGGACAATTACGAGCAGTACTTC. Translation gives CASRDNYEQYF.

The rearrangement uses TRBV6-5 and TRBJ1-2, with 10 bases aligning to TRBD1. CDR3 length: 15 residues. From germline, CDR1 is MNHEY and CDR2 SVGAGI. Unmatched junction bases numbered 4, after V lost 0 bases and J lost 6 bases. The DNA of the CDR3 is TGTGCCAGCAGTTACTCCCCCGGGACAGGGGATGGCTACACCTTC. Protein: CASSYSPGTGDGYTF.

The chain has TRBV6-5 and TRBJ2-2; possible D gene TRBD1, 6 bases. The V and J ends lost 6 bases and 1 base respectively, with 12 bases between them. CDR1 and CDR2 from the germline V gene are MNHEY and SVGAGI. There are 15 residues in the CDR3. CDR3 in DNA: TGTGCCAGCAGGACCGTGACAGGGAACACCGGGGAGCTGTTTTTT. Its protein product is CASRTVTGNTGELFF.

The gene calls are TRBV2 and TRBJ1-2; TRBD1 might be the D (5 bases). CDR1 and CDR2 (germline): SNHLY, FYNNEI. V was pared by 6 bases and J by 1 base, with 9 bases between. The CDR3 totals 13 residues. The CDR3 spells CASRMTDNYGYTF. The DNA of the CDR3 is TGTGCCAGCAGGATGACAGATAACTATGGCTACACCTTC.

Only one count was recorded for this clone. The chain recombines TRBV5-4 with TRBJ1-2; a weak D match, TRBD1 (5 bases). The CDR3 contains 15 residues. Per germline, CDR1 SGHNT and CDR2 YYREEE (reference sequence). Deletions cut 4 bases from V and 3 bases from J, with 16 bases between. The CDR3 sequence is CASSHSQAGHYGYTF. DNA of the CDR3: TGTGCCAGCAGCCACTCACAGGCAGGTCACTATGGCTACACCTTC.

CDR3 sequence (DNA): TGTGCCAGCAGCTCAACAGGGCAACCAGAGCAGTACTTC. Encoded protein: CASSSTGQPEQYF. The V call is TRBV7-2, the J call TRBJ2-7; possibly TRBD1 for D (6 bases). The CDR3 sequence is 13 residues long. The V end was cut by 4 bases, the J end by 7 bases, with 14 bases between. CDR1 is SGHTA and CDR2 is FQGNSA in the germline V gene.

This clone was picked up one time. The chain has TRBV3-1 (or the pseudogene TRBV3-2) and TRBJ1-1, with D tentatively TRBD1 (5 bases). Between the trimmed V and J ends, which lost 3 bases and 1 base, there was a span of 9 bases. Per the germline V gene, CDR1 is LGHDT and CDR2 is YNNKEL (reference sequence). The CDR3 consists of 14 residues. The CDR3 DNA reads as TGTGCCAGCAGCCACTCAGACAGGAACACTGAAGCTTTCTTT. This sequence encodes CASSHSDRNTEAFF.

V is TRBV7-6 and J is TRBJ2-2, with D unclear. Per the germline V gene, CDR1 is SGHVS and CDR2 is FNYEAQ. V dropped 5 bases and J dropped 1 base, with 11 bases sitting between them. CDR3 length equals 15 residues. The CDR3 nucleotides read TGTGCCAGCAGCCCTTTCGCGGAGAACACCGGGGAGCTGTTTTTT. This encodes CASSPFAENTGELFF.

The J gene is TRBJ2-1, the V gene TRBV28; TRBD2 agrees at 14 bases. Germline trimming cut 6 bases from V and 15 bases from J; bases unmatched to any gene: 16. Germline assignment: CDR1 MDHEN and CDR2 SYDVKM. The CDR3 contains 16 residues. CDR3 sequence (DNA): TGTGCCAGCAGCTCCGGACTAGCGGGGGGCGGATTTTACGCGTTCTTC. Translated: CASSSGLAGGGFYAFF.